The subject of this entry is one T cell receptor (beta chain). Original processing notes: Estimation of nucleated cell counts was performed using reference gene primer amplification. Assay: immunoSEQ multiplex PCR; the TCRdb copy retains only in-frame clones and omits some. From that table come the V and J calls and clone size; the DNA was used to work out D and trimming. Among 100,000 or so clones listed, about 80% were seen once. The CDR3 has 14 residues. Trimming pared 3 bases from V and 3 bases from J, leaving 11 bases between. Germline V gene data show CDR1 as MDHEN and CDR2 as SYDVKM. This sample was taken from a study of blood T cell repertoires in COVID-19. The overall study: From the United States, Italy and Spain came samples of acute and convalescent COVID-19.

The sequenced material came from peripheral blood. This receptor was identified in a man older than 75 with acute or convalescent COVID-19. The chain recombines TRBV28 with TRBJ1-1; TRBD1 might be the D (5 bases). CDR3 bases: TGTGCCAGCAGTTTGGGGGGACTCGACACTGAAGCTTTCTTT. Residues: CASSLGGLDTEAFF.